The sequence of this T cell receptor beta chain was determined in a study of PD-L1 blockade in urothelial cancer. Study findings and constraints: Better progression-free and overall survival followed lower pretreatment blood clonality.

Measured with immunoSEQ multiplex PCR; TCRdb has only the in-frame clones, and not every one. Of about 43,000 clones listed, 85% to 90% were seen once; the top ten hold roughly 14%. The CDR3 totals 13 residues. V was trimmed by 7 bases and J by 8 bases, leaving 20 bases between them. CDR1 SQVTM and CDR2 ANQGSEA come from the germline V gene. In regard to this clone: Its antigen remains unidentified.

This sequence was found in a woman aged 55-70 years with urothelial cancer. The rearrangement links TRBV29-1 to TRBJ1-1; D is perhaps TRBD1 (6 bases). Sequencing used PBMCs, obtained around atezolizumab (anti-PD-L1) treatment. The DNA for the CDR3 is TGCAGCGCCTTAGGAGGGGGGGAATTAGAAGCTTTCTTT. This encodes CSALGGGELEAFF. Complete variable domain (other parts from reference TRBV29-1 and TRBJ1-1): SAVISQKPSRDICQRGTSLTIQCQVDSQVTMMFWYRQQPGQSLTLIATANQGSEATYESGFVIDKFPISRPNLTFSTLTVSNMSPEDSSIYLCSALGGGELEAFFGQGTRLTVV.